The clone carrying this T cell receptor beta chain showed up many times. The antigen remains unidentified. These data come from a study of early T cells in non-severe SARS-CoV-2 infection. On the study more broadly: The authors sequenced bulk RNA from unsorted whole blood, leaving chains unpaired.

Attachment of unique molecular identifiers was made to individual cDNA molecules. Via MiXCR, TCRdb re-called the 5' RACE reads, giving one row per CDR3 protein. The sample lists about 55,000 distinct CDR3 sequences, around 14% occurring once. This CDR3 is 16 amino acids long. CDR1 is ENHRY and CDR2 is SYGVKD in the germline V gene. After removal of 6 bases from V and 2 bases from J, the junction contained 9 bases not matched to a gene. Study results and caveats: Using VDJdb, the matching emphasized anti-spike CD8 responses while missing private and CD4 specificities.

The clonotype originates from an adult who was a healthcare worker with PCR-confirmed SARS-CoV-2 infection or an uninfected control (not recorded which). Source: whole blood, taken at baseline. The genes are TRBV10-3 and TRBJ2-2, with TRBD1 identical over 7 bases. The CDR3 is CAIRRQGVGNTGELFF. For the CDR3, the DNA is TGTGCCATCAGAAGACAGGGTGTAGGTAACACCGGGGAGCTGTTTTTT.